Listed below are T cell receptor beta chains from one sample, sequenced in a study of blood T cell repertoires in COVID-19. Sequencing used immunoSEQ multiplex PCR; TCRdb keeps in-frame clones, though not all of them. The data show around 290,000 clones, under 90% seen once. The specimen sequenced was PBMCs or T cells enriched from blood (not recorded which). Source of these receptors: a middle-aged woman who had recovered from COVID-19. The CDR3 runs from the conserved cysteine through the conserved F or W. The D gene is left open where the match is weak. Where a row states a size, it is once, few, many or the class of an expanded clone; other rows omit it.

V	size	J	D	CDR3	DNA
TRBV30	NA	TRBJ1-5	NA	CAWSASVSNQPQHF	TGTGCCTGGAGTGCCAGCGTTAGCAATCAGCCCCAGCATTTT
TRBV29-1	few	TRBJ1-1	NA	CSVAGAGGKAFF	TGCAGCGTAGCTGGGGCCGGAGGGAAAGCTTTCTTT
TRBV28	NA	TRBJ2-7	NA	CASKNPGTESYEQYF	TGTGCCAGCAAAAACCCCGGGACTGAGAGCTACGAGCAGTACTTC
TRBV11-2	few	TRBJ1-2	TRBD1	CASSRGQGALYNYGYTF	TGTGCCAGCAGCCGCGGACAGGGGGCTCTATATAACTATGGCTACACCTTC
TRBV3-1/TRBV3-2	NA	TRBJ2-7	NA	CASSHLGDEQYF	TGTGCCAGCAGCCATCTAGGCGACGAGCAGTACTTC
TRBV6-5	NA	TRBJ2-3	TRBD1	CASSYGLGGRTDTQYF	TGTGCCAGCAGTTACGGTTTAGGGGGCCGCACAGATACGCAGTATTTT
TRBV2	NA	TRBJ2-1	NA	CASSEVPRGAVQFF	TGTGCCAGCAGTGAGGTACCCCGCGGGGCGGTTCAGTTCTTC
TRBV3-1/TRBV3-2	NA	TRBJ1-1	NA	CASSQGGTETEAFF	TGTGCCAGCAGCCAAGGCGGGACCGAAACTGAAGCTTTCTTT
TRBV15	NA	TRBJ2-2	NA	CATSRDLGRRKTGELFF	TGTGCCACCAGCAGAGATTTGGGCAGGAGGAAGACCGGGGAGCTGTTTTTT
TRBV5-4	few	TRBJ1-6	NA	CASSLTTGSNSPLHF	TGTGCCAGCAGCTTGACAACAGGAAGTAATTCACCCCTCCACTTT
TRBV6-5	NA	TRBJ1-1	NA	CASWGFQGNTEAFF	TGTGCCAGCTGGGGATTTCAGGGGAACACTGAAGCTTTCTTT
TRBV28	NA	TRBJ1-2	TRBD1	CASRRTGGDYGYTF	TGTGCCAGCAGAAGGACAGGGGGAGACTATGGCTACACCTTC
TRBV18	NA	TRBJ2-5	TRBD1	CASSPMDRGGQTQYF	TGTGCCAGCTCACCTATGGACAGGGGAGGGCAGACCCAGTACTTC
TRBV19	once	TRBJ1-1	NA	CASSIDRGGEAFF	TGTGCCAGTAGTATAGATAGAGGCGGTGAAGCTTTCTTT
TRBV7-2	NA	TRBJ2-1	TRBD2	CASTLLAGRNEQFF	TGTGCCAGCACGCTACTAGCGGGACGCAATGAGCAGTTCTTC
TRBV5-1	NA	TRBJ2-1	NA	CASSLSVSGAYNEQFF	TGCGCCAGCAGCTTGAGTGTATCAGGGGCCTACAATGAGCAGTTCTTC
TRBV7-9	NA	TRBJ1-5	TRBD1	CASSLTGEQPQHF	TGTGCCAGCAGCTTGACAGGGGAACAGCCCCAGCATTTT
TRBV6-5	NA	TRBJ2-7	TRBD2	CASSSPGGGRHEQYF	TGTGCCAGCAGTTCCCCTGGGGGAGGGAGGCACGAGCAGTACTTC
TRBV7-3	NA	TRBJ2-2	TRBD2	CASSSPQTSGGASGELFF	TGTGCCAGCAGCTCCCCCCAGACTAGCGGGGGGGCGAGCGGGGAGCTGTTTTTT
TRBV5-1	NA	TRBJ1-2	TRBD1	CASSLEGQWDGYTF	TGCGCCAGCAGCTTGGAGGGACAGTGGGATGGCTACACCTTC
TRBV5-8	NA	TRBJ2-1	NA	CASSFSGRSNEQFF	TGTGCCAGCAGCTTCTCGGGTCGAAGCAATGAGCAGTTCTTC
TRBV5-1	NA	TRBJ2-7	TRBD2	CASSLPAGTRTYEQYF	TGCGCCAGCAGCTTGCCAGCGGGAACAAGAACCTACGAGCAGTACTTC
TRBV5-1	NA	TRBJ2-7	NA	CASSYRRDSHYEQYF	TGCGCCAGCAGCTATAGACGGGACTCCCACTACGAGCAGTACTTC
TRBV5-4	NA	TRBJ2-1	TRBD1	CASSLLPTGDNEQFF	TGTGCCAGCAGCTTGTTACCTACAGGGGACAATGAGCAGTTCTTC
TRBV19	few	TRBJ1-6	TRBD1	CASSIVTGASSPLHF	TGTGCCAGTAGTATAGTGACAGGGGCAAGTTCACCCCTCCACTTT
TRBV6-5	NA	TRBJ1-2	TRBD1	CASSYGQAGYGYTF	TGTGCCAGCAGTTACGGACAGGCGGGCTATGGCTACACCTTC
TRBV7-3	NA	TRBJ2-5	NA	CASSLYGGQETQYF	TGTGCCAGCAGCTTATACGGGGGACAAGAGACCCAGTACTTC
TRBV19	NA	TRBJ1-1	NA	CASSSPRGSNTEAFF	TGTGCCAGTAGTTCCCCTAGGGGGTCGAACACTGAAGCTTTCTTT
TRBV3-1/TRBV3-2	NA	TRBJ2-3	NA	CASSQGYGSGTDTQYF	TGTGCCAGCAGCCAAGGATACGGGTCCGGGACAGATACGCAGTATTTT
TRBV4-1	NA	TRBJ1-4	NA	CASSQDNRMNEKLFF	TGCGCCAGCAGCCAAGACAACAGGATGAATGAAAAACTGTTTTTT
TRBV10-3	once	TRBJ2-1	TRBD2	CAISTSGGPTSYNEQFF	TGTGCCATCAGTACTAGCGGGGGGCCTACATCCTACAATGAGCAGTTCTTC